These 2 T cell receptor beta chains came from one sample sequenced in a study of blood T cell repertoires in COVID-19. Clones were sequenced by immunoSEQ multiplex PCR, and TCRdb holds only the in-frame ones, with some missing. The data show around 280,000 clones, with more than 75% seen just once and roughly 1.9% held by the top ten. The sequenced material came from peripheral blood. Every receptor here comes from a woman in her twenties or thirties who had recovered from COVID-19.

The chain combines TRBV11-3 with TRBJ2-3; TRBD2 might be the D (5 bases). Germline assignment: CDR1 SGHNT and CDR2 YENEEA. CDR3 length: 14 amino acids. V was clipped by 2 bases and J by 1 base, with 7 bases between them. CDR3 residues: CASSLRGGTDTQYF. The CDR3 region has the DNA TGTGCCAGCAGCTTACGGGGAGGCACAGATACGCAGTATTTT.

The CDR3 DNA follows: TGTGCCAGCAGCTTAGGAGGACAGGATATCTATGGCTACACCTTC. This gives the protein CASSLGGQDIYGYTF. The gene calls are TRBV11-2 and TRBJ1-2, with 7 positions matching TRBD1. CDR1 is SGHAT and CDR2 is FQNNGV in the germline V gene. The J segment lost 4 bases and the V segment lost 1 base, leaving 6 bases of the junction unmatched. The CDR3 loop spans 15 amino acids. Together with reference TRBV11-2 and TRBJ1-2, the CDR3 gives the full variable domain: EAGVAQSPRYKIIEKRQSVAFWCNPISGHATLYWYQQILGQGPKLLIQFQNNGVVDDSQLPKDRFSAERLKGVDSTLKIQPAKLEDSAVYLCASSLGGQDIYGYTFGSGTRLTVV.